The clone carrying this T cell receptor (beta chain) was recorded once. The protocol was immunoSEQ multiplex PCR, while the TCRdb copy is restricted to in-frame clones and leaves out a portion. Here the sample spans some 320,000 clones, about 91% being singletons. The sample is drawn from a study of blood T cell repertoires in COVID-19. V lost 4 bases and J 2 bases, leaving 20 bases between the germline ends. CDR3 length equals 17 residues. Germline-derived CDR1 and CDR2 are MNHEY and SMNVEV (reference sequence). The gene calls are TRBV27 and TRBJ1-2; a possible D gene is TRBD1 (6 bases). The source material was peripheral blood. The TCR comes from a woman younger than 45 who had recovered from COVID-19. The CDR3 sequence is CASSWGLDSLNNYGYTF. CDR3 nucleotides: TGTGCCAGCAGTTGGGGCCTGGACAGCCTGAACAACTATGGCTACACCTTC.